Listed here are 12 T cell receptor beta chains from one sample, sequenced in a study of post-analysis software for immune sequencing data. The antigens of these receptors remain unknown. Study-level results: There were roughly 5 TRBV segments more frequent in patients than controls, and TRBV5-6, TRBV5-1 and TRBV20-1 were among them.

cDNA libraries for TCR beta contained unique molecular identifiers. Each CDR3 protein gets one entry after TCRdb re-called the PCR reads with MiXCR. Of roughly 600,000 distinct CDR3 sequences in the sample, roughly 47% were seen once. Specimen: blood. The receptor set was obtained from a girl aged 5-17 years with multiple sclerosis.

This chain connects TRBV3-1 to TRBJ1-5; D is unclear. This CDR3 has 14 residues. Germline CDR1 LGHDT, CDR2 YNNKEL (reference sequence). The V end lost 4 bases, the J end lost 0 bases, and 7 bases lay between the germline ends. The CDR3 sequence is CASSPGSSNQPQHF. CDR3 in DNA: TGTGCCAGCAGCCCTGGTTCTAGCAATCAGCCCCAGCATTTT.

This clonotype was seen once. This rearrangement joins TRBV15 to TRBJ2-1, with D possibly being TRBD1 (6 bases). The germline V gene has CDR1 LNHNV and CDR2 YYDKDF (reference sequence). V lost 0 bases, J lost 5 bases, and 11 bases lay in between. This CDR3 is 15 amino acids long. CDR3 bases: TGTGCCACCAGCAGAGATCAGGACAGTCACAATGAGCAGTTCTTC. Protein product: CATSRDQDSHNEQFF.

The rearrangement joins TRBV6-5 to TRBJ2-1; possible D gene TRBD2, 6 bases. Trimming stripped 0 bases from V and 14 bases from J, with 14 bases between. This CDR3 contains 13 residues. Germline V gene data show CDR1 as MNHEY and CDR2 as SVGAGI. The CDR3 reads CASSYSEREWEFF. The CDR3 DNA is TGTGCCAGCAGTTACTCCGAACGGGAGTGGGAGTTCTTC.

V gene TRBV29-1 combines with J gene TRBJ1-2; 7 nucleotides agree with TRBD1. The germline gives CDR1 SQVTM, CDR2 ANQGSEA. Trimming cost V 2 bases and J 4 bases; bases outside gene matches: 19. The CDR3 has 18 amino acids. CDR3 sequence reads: CSVERSPGPGGIFYGYTF. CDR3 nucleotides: TGCAGCGTTGAAAGAAGTCCAGGGCCAGGGGGGATTTTCTATGGCTACACCTTC.

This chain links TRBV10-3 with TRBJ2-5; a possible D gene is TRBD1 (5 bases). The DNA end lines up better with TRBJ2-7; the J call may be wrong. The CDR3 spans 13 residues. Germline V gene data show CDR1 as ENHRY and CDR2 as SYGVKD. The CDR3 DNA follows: TGTGCCACCCAGGGTGGTGTTGACAACGAGCAGTACTTC. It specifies CATQGGVDNEQYF.

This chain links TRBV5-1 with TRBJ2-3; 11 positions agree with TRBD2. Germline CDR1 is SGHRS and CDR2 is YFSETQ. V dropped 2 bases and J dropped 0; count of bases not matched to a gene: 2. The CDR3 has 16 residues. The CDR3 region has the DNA TGCGCCAGCAGCTTTGCTAGCGGGAGGAGCACAGATACGCAGTATTTT. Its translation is CASSFASGRSTDTQYF.

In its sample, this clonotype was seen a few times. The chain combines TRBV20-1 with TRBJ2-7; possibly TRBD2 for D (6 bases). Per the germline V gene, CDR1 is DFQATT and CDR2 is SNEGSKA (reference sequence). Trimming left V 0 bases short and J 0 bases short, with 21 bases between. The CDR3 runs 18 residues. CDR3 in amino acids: CSARDGASATLSSYEQYF. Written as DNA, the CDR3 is TGCAGTGCTAGAGATGGTGCTAGCGCAACTTTAAGCTCCTACGAGCAGTACTTC.

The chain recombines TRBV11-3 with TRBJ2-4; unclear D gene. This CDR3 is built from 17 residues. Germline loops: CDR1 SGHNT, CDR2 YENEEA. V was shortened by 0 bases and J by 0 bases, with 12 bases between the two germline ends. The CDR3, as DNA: TGTGCCAGCAGCTTAGAGGTAGTTTGGGAAGCCAAAAACATTCAGTACTTC. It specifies CASSLEVVWEAKNIQYF.

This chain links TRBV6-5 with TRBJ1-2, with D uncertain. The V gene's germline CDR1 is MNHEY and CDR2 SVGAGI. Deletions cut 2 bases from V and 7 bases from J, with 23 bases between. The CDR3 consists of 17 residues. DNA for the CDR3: TGTGCCAGCAGTTACACCCAGGCCACATTGAGAATAGGTGGCTACACCTTC. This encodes CASSYTQATLRIGGYTF.

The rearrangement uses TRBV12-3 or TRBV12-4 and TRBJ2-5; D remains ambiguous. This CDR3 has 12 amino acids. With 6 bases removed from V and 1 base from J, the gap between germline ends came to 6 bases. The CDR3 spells CASRRAQETQYF. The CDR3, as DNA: TGTGCCAGCAGAAGGGCCCAAGAGACCCAGTACTTC.

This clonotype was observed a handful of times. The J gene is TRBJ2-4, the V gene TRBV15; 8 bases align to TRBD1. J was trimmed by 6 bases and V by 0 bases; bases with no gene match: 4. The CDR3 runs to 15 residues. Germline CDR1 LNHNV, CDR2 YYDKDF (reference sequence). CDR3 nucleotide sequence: TGTGCCACCAGCAGAGAACAGGGGGATCTAAACATTCAGTACTTC. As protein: CATSREQGDLNIQYF.

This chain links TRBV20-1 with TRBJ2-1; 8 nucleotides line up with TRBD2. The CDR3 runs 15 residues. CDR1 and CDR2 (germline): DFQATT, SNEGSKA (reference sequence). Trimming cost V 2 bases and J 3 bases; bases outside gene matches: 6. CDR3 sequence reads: CSARPVAGGYNEQFF. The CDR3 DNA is TGCAGTGCTAGACCGGTTGCGGGAGGCTACAATGAGCAGTTCTTC.